This entry lists 11 T cell receptor beta chains sequenced from one sample in a study of PD-L1 blockade in urothelial cancer. TCRdb keeps only in-frame clones here, not all; method: immunoSEQ multiplex PCR. The data contain about 45,000 clones, around 82% of them singletons. Noted time point: peripheral blood 6 weeks after treatment start. Here the sequenced sample was PBMCs, taken around atezolizumab (anti-PD-L1) treatment. These receptors came from a man aged 55 to 70 with urothelial cancer.

This clone occurred once. The CDR3, as DNA: TGTGCCAGCAGTTTGACCAGGGTATCTGGAAACACCATATATTTT. Its protein is CASSLTRVSGNTIYF. The rearrangement joins TRBV28 to TRBJ1-3; possibly TRBD1 for D (5 bases). Trimming took off 3 bases at V and 1 base at J, with 10 bases between the two ends. The germline V gene encodes CDR1 MDHEN and CDR2 SYDVKM. The CDR3 contains 15 residues.

This clone was recorded at least ten times. The chain joins TRBV28 to TRBJ1-5; D is ambiguous. Trimming left V 2 bases short and J 0 bases short, with 2 bases between. Germline loops: CDR1 MDHEN, CDR2 SYDVKM. The length of the CDR3 is 13 residues. The CDR3 region is CASSLLSNQPQHF. As DNA, the CDR3 is TGTGCCAGCAGTTTACTTAGCAATCAGCCCCAGCATTTT.

The chain links TRBV5-1 to TRBJ1-2, with 7 bases lining up with TRBD1. In germline, CDR1 is SGHRS, CDR2 YFSETQ. V dropped 4 bases and J dropped 6; count of bases not matched to a gene: 12. The CDR3 is 15 residues long. As DNA, the CDR3 is TGCGCCAGCAGCGAAACAGGGGCCTCAGGACATGGCTACACCTTC. It yields the protein CASSETGASGHGYTF.

The V gene is TRBV5-1, the J gene TRBJ1-1; TRBD1 might be the D (6 bases). CDR1 is SGHRS, CDR2 YFSETQ, per germline. The V gene lost 4 bases and the J gene lost 3 bases, with 10 bases spanning the gap. This CDR3 spans 13 amino acids. CDR3 in amino acids: CASSRTAYTEAFF. The CDR3 nucleotides read TGCGCCAGCAGCCGGACAGCTTACACTGAAGCTTTCTTT.

CDR3 protein: CASSLKNTVTYEQYF. Here the CDR3 DNA reads TGTGCCAGCAGCCTCAAAAACACAGTTACCTACGAGCAGTACTTC. This sequence joins TRBV7-9 and TRBJ2-7, with D unresolved. The CDR3 has 15 amino acids. V shed 5 bases and J shed 2 bases, with 16 bases lying between them. The V gene's germline CDR1 is SEHNR and CDR2 FQNEAQ (reference sequence). Together with reference TRBV7-9 and TRBJ2-7, the CDR3 gives the full variable domain: DTGVSQNPRHKITKRGQNVTFRCDPISEHNRLYWYRQTLGQGPEFLTYFQNEAQLEKSRLLSDRFSAERPKGSFSTLEIQRTEQGDSAMYLCASSLKNTVTYEQYFGPGTRLTVT.

The chain employs TRBV28 and TRBJ1-2, with 9 bases identical to TRBD1. This CDR3 contains 19 residues. In germline, CDR1 is MDHEN, CDR2 SYDVKM. The V gene end was trimmed by 5 bases and the J gene end by 1 base; junction bases not matched to a gene: 17. The CDR3 DNA follows: TGTGCCAGCAGTATAAGCCCGGGACAGGGTTTGGGACTTAACTATGGCTACACCTTC. Amino acid sequence: CASSISPGQGLGLNYGYTF.

The chain employs TRBV28 and TRBJ1-5; D is ambiguous. The germline CDR1 and CDR2 sequences are MDHEN and SYDVKM. The CDR3 sequence is 14 residues long. V lost 6 bases and J 4 bases, leaving 13 bases between the germline ends. The CDR3 DNA follows: TGTGCCAGCAGCCCCCGGAGGGCGAATCAGCCCCAGCATTTT. Translation: CASSPRRANQPQHF.

This clone was picked up one time. CDR3 residues: CASGIGGEGGYTF. The CDR3 coding sequence is TGTGCCAGCGGAATAGGGGGCGAGGGTGGCTACACCTTC. This chain joins TRBV6-5 and TRBJ1-2; 7 nucleotides agree with TRBD1. Trimming took 8 bases from V and 7 from J; bases not matched to a gene: 10. The CDR3 runs 13 residues. The germline V gene encodes CDR1 MNHEY and CDR2 SVGAGI.

The CDR3 region has the DNA TGCGCCAGCAGCCAAGTTATGGCGGGGGGCAATGAGCAGTTCTTC. Translating gives CASSQVMAGGNEQFF. This chain joins TRBV4-1 and TRBJ2-1; 8 bases line up with TRBD2. The trim removed 1 base at V and 6 bases at J, leaving 5 bases unmatched. The CDR3 contains 15 residues. The germline V gene has CDR1 MGHRA and CDR2 YSYEKL.

This clone was seen only a few times. The chain employs TRBV12-2 and TRBJ2-4; no check of the table's D call, TRBD1, against the DNA was made. TRBV12-2 is an annotated pseudogene. This CDR3 contains 17 residues. CDR3 region: CASRLGLAGGAKNIQYF. The CDR3 DNA reads as TGTGCAAGTCGCTTAGGCCTGGCAGGGGGTGCCAAAAACATTCAGTACTTC.

The V gene is TRBV5-1, the J gene TRBJ1-1, with 8 bases identical to TRBD1. The V and J ends lost 5 bases and 5 bases, in that order; junction bases with no gene match: 8. The CDR3 runs to 14 residues. Germline assignment: CDR1 SGHRS and CDR2 YFSETQ. This chain's CDR3 is CASSRGQGGTEAFF. The CDR3 coding sequence is TGCGCCAGCAGTCGCGGACAGGGCGGTACTGAAGCTTTCTTT.